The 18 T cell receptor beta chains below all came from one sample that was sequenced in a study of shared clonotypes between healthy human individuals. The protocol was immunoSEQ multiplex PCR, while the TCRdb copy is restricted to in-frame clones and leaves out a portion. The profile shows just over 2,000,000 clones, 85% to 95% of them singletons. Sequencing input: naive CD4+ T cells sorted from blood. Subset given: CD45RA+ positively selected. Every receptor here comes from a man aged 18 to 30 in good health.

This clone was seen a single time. The CDR3 region is CASSYPGLAGDPHPGELFF. The DNA for the CDR3 is TGTGCCAGCAGCTACCCGGGACTAGCGGGAGACCCCCACCCCGGGGAGCTGTTTTTT. The chain uses TRBV5-6 and TRBJ2-2, with 14 nucleotides matching TRBD2. The CDR3 length is 19 residues. Germline CDR1 and CDR2: SGHDT and YYEEEE. Trimming at V came to 3 bases and at J to 6 bases, leaving 13 bases not matched to a gene. Using reference TRBV5-6 and TRBJ2-2 for the parts outside the CDR3, the full variable domain is DAGVTQSPTHLIKTRGQQVTLRCSPKSGHDTVSWYQQALGQGPQFIFQYYEEEERQRGNFPDRFSGHQFPNYSSELNVNALLLGDSALYLCASSYPGLAGDPHPGELFFGEGSRLTVL.

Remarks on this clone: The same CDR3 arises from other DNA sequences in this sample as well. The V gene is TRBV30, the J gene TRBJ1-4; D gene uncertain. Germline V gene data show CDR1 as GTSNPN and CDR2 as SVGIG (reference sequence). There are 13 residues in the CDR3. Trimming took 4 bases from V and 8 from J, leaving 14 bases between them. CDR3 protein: CAWKAGRNEKLFF. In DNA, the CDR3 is TGTGCCTGGAAGGCCGGCAGGAACGAAAAACTGTTTTTT.

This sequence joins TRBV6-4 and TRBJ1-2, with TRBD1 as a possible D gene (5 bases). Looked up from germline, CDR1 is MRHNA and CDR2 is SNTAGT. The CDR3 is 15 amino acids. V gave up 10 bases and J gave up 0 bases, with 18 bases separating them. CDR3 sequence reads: CATPQGVLANYGYTF. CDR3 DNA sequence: TGTGCCACGCCCCAGGGTGTCTTAGCTAACTATGGCTACACCTTC.

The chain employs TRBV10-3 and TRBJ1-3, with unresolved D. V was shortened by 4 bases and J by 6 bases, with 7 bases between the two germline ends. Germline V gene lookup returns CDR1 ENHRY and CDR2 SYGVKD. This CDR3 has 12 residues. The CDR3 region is CAISGQPNTIYF. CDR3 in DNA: TGTGCCATCAGTGGACAACCAAACACCATATATTTT.

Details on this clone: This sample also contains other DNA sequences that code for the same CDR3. Here the CDR3 DNA reads TGTGCCAGCAGTCGGACTAGCGGGGAGCAGTACTTC. This sequence encodes CASSRTSGEQYF. The chain recombines TRBV6-5 with TRBJ2-7, with 11 bases aligning to TRBD2. Trimming cost V 5 bases and J 7 bases; bases outside gene matches: 1. The CDR3 is made up of 12 amino acids. Germline-derived CDR1 and CDR2 are MNHEY and SVGAGI.

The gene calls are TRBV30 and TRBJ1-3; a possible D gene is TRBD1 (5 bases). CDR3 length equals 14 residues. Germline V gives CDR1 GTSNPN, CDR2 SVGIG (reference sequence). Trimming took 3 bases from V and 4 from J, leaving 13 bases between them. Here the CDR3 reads CAWRNGGAGNTIYF. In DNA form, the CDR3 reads TGTGCCTGGAGGAACGGGGGAGCGGGAAACACCATATATTTT.

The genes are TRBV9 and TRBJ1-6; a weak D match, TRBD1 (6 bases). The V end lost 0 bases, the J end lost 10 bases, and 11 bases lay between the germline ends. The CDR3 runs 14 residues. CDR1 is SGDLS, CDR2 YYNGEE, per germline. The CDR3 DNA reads TGTGCCAGCAGCGTAGCGGACAGCCACTCACCCCTCCACTTT. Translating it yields CASSVADSHSPLHF.

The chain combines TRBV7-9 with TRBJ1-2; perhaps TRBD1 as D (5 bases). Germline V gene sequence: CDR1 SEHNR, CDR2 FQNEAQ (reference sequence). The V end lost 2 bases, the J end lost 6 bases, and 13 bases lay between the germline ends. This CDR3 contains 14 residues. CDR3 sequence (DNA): TGTGCCAGCAGCTTAATCCGGGACCTAAATGGCTACACCTTC. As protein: CASSLIRDLNGYTF.

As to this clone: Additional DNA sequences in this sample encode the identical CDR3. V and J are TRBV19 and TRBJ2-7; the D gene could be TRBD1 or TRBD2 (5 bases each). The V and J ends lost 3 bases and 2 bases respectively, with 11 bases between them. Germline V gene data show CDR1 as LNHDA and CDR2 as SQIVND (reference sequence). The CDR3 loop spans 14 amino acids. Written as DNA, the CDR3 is TGTGCCAGTAGTATTGGGGACCGCGCCTACGAGCAGTACTTC. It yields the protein CASSIGDRAYEQYF.

The CDR3 DNA follows: TGCGCCAGCAGCCCGACCGGCCAGGGGGCTGGTGAAAAACTGTTTTTT. Translated: CASSPTGQGAGEKLFF. The chain carries TRBV5-1 and TRBJ1-4, with TRBD1 identical over 8 bases. There are 16 residues in the CDR3. J was trimmed by 7 bases and V by 4 bases; bases with no gene match: 12. The germline CDR1 and CDR2 sequences are SGHRS and YFSETQ. Full variable domain (rest looked up from reference TRBV5-1 and TRBJ1-4): KAGVTQTPRYLIKTRGQQVTLSCSPISGHRSVSWYQQTPGQGLQFLFEYFSETQRNKGNFPGRFSGRQFSNSRSEMNVSTLELGDSALYLCASSPTGQGAGEKLFFGSGTQLSVL.

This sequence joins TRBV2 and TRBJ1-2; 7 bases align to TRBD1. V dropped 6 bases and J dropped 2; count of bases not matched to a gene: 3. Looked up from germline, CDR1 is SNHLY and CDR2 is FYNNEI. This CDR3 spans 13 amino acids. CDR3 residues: CASRAGQNYGYTF. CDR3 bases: TGTGCCAGCAGGGCGGGACAGAACTATGGCTACACCTTC.

The CDR3 sequence: CASRNPGTGVYGYTF. The CDR3 nucleotides read TGTGCCAGCAGAAACCCCGGGACAGGGGTATACGGCTACACCTTC. The chain couples TRBV28 to TRBJ1-2, with TRBD1 identical over 10 bases. From germline, CDR1 is MDHEN and CDR2 SYDVKM. CDR3 length: 15 residues. The V segment lost 6 bases and the J segment 8 bases; nucleotides outside the gene matches: 12.

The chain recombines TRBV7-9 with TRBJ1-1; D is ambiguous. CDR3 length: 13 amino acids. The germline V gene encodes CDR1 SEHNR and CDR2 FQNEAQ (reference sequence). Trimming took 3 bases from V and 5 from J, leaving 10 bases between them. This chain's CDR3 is CASSLSLMTEAFF. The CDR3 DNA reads TGTGCCAGCAGCTTGAGCCTGATGACTGAAGCTTTCTTT.

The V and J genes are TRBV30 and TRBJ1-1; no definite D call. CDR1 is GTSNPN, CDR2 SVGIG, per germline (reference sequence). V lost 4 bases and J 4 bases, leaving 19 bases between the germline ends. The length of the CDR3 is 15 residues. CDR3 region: CAWIEGSGWGTEAFF. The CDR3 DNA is TGTGCCTGGATTGAGGGCAGCGGATGGGGCACTGAAGCTTTCTTT.

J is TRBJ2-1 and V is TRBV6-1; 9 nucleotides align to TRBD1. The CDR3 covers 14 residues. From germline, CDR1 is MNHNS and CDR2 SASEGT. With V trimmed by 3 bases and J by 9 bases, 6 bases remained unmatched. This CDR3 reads CASSEGQGRGEQFF. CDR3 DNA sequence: TGTGCCAGCAGTGAGGGACAGGGAAGGGGTGAGCAGTTCTTC.

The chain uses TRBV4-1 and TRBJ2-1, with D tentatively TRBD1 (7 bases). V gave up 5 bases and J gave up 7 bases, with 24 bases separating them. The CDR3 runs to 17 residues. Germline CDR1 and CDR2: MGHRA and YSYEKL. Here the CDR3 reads CASSSTMASAGGNEQFF. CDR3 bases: TGCGCCAGCAGCTCAACCATGGCGTCGGCAGGGGGGAATGAGCAGTTCTTC.

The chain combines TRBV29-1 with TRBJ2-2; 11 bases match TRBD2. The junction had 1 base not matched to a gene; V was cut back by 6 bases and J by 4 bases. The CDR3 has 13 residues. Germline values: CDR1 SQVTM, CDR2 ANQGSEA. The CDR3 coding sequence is TGCAGCGTGGGACTAGCGGTCACCGGGGAGCTGTTTTTT. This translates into CSVGLAVTGELFF.

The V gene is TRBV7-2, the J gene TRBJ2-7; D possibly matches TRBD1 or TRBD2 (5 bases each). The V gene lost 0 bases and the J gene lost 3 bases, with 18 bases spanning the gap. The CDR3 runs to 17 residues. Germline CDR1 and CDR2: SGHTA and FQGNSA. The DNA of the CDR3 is TGTGCCAGCAGCTTAGCTCGAGGGGCCACTTCCGTCTACGAGCAGTACTTC. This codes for CASSLARGATSVYEQYF. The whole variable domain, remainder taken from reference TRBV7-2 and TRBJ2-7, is GAGVSQSPSNKVTEKGKDVELRCDPISGHTALYWYRQSLGQGLEFLIYFQGNSAPDKSGLPSDRFSAERTGGSVSTLTIQRTQQEDSAVYLCASSLARGATSVYEQYFGPGTRLTVT.